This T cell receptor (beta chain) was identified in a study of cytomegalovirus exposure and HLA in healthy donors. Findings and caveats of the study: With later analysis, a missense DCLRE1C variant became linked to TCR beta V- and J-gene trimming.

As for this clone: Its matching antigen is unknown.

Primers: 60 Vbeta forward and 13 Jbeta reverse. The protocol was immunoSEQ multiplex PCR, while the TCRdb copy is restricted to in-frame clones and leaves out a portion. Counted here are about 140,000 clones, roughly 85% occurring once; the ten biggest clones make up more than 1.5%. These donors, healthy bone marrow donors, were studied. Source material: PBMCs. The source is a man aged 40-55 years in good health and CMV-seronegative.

In DNA form, the CDR3 reads TGTGCCAGCAGTCCTCCCACCCCGACAGGGTCCTACGAGCAGTACTTC. It specifies CASSPPTPTGSYEQYF. The chain employs TRBV28 and TRBJ2-5; 7 nucleotides match TRBD1. The better agreement between TRBJ2-7 and the DNA end casts doubt on the J call. CDR3 length equals 16 residues. The germline V gene encodes CDR1 MDHEN and CDR2 SYDVKM.